One sample yielded the 30 T cell receptor beta chains listed below, sequenced in a study of T cells after yellow fever vaccination. TCRdb ran MiXCR on the 5' RACE reads and lists one entry per CDR3 protein. Among around 590,000 distinct CDR3 sequences listed, 12% were seen once. Material: PBMCs, obtained on the day of the yellow fever booster vaccination. The receptors originated from a man aged 25 to 45 who received the YFV17D yellow fever vaccine.

The chain's CDR3 is CASSLKSGASGANVLTF. The CDR3 DNA reads TGTGCCAGCAGCCTAAAGTCCGGAGCTTCTGGGGCCAACGTCCTGACTTTC. V is TRBV7-6 and J is TRBJ2-6; D gene uncertain. This CDR3 contains 17 residues. V lost 5 bases, J lost 1 base, and 15 bases lay in between. Germline values: CDR1 SGHVS, CDR2 FNYEAQ.

DNA of the CDR3: TGTGCCAGCTCAGAGAGGGCGGCCGGGGCCAACGTCCTGACTTTC. It translates to CASSERAAGANVLTF. The chain couples TRBV18 to TRBJ2-6, with a tentative D call TRBD2 (5 bases). Looked up from germline, CDR1 is KGHSH and CDR2 is LQKENI. CDR3 size: 15 residues. Trimming pared 5 bases from V and 4 bases from J, leaving 12 bases between.

This clonotype was counted at least ten times. The gene calls are TRBV14 and TRBJ2-1; possible D gene TRBD2, 6 bases. The ends were cut back, 4 bases at V and 10 bases at J, with 14 bases in the middle. Germline values: CDR1 SGHDN, CDR2 FVKESK. The CDR3 loop spans 13 amino acids. The CDR3 loop reads CASSRGLLGEQFF. CDR3 nucleotides: TGTGCCAGCAGCCGGGGACTCTTGGGGGAGCAGTTCTTC.

The CDR3, as DNA: TGTGCCAGCAGCGGAGGGGACAGGGGAATTGAAGCTTTCTTT. Translation: CASSGGDRGIEAFF. The chain has TRBV13 and TRBJ1-1, with 10 nucleotides matching TRBD1. The CDR3 is 14 amino acids. Germline values: CDR1 PRHDT, CDR2 FYEKMQ (reference sequence). Losses at the gene ends were 5 bases for V and 7 bases for J; bases not matched to a gene: 7. Combining the CDR3 with reference TRBV13 and TRBJ1-1 gives the whole variable domain AAGVIQSPRHLIKEKRETATLKCYPIPRHDTVYWYQQGPGQDPQFLISFYEKMQSDKGSIPDRFSAQQFSDYHSELNMSSLELGDSALYFCASSGGDRGIEAFFGQGTRLTVV.

This clonotype turned up a few times. The CDR3 protein is CASSFSRVDIQYF. DNA of the CDR3: TGTGCCAGCAGCTTTTCTCGGGTAGACATTCAGTACTTC. The chain couples TRBV7-2 to TRBJ2-4; unclear D gene. The CDR3 is 13 amino acids. Trimming took 3 bases from V and 8 from J, leaving 11 bases between them. Germline assignment: CDR1 SGHTA and CDR2 FQGNSA. The entire variable domain, with the rest obtained from reference TRBV7-2 and TRBJ2-4, is as follows: GAGVSQSPSNKVTEKGKDVELRCDPISGHTALYWYRQSLGQGLEFLIYFQGNSAPDKSGLPSDRFSAERTGGSVSTLTIQRTQQEDSAVYLCASSFSRVDIQYFGAGTRLSVL.

The chain carries TRBV20-1 and TRBJ2-1, with D perhaps assigned TRBD1 or TRBD2 (5 bases each). CDR3 length: 16 amino acids. The germline gives CDR1 DFQATT, CDR2 SNEGSKA (reference sequence). V was trimmed by 0 bases and J by 7 bases, leaving 19 bases between them. This chain's CDR3 is CSARDGGTSLRNEQFF. CDR3 DNA sequence: TGCAGTGCTAGAGATGGGGGAACTAGTCTACGAAATGAGCAGTTCTTC.

The chain couples TRBV7-9 to TRBJ2-7; no clear D. The CDR3 is 13 residues long. Germline V gene data show CDR1 as SEHNR and CDR2 as FQNEAQ (reference sequence). CDR3 in amino acids: CATFPPTSYEQYF. Written as DNA, the CDR3 is TGTGCGACGTTCCCCCCCACCTCCTACGAGCAGTACTTC.

This clonotype was seen at least ten times. The chain recombines TRBV12-3 or TRBV12-4 with TRBJ2-7; TRBD2 matches 13 bases. The junction had 16 bases not matched to a gene; V was cut back by 6 bases and J by 5 bases. The CDR3 totals 18 residues. The CDR3 bases are TGTGCCAGCAGCAGAGGACTAGCGGGAGTTTATAGTAAGGACGAGCAGTACTTC. It yields the protein CASSRGLAGVYSKDEQYF.

This clonotype was recorded many times. J is TRBJ2-7 and V is TRBV12-3 or TRBV12-4; D not certain. The CDR3 consists of 14 residues. Between the trimmed V and J ends, which lost 2 bases and 6 bases, there was a span of 14 bases. DNA for the CDR3: TGTGCCAGCAGTTTATCGGATCGAGGCGGCGAGCAGTACTTC. Translation: CASSLSDRGGEQYF.

This clonotype appeared a few times. The CDR3 bases are TGCAGTGCCTTCTATGGAGGGGACACAGATACGCAGTATTTT. Amino acid sequence: CSAFYGGDTDTQYF. The rearrangement joins TRBV20-1 to TRBJ2-3, with D perhaps matching TRBD2 (6 bases). The germline V gene encodes CDR1 DFQATT and CDR2 SNEGSKA (reference sequence). The CDR3 has 14 amino acids. Trimming left V 6 bases short and J 2 bases short, with 15 bases between.

The chain has TRBV24-1 and TRBJ2-3; 10 bases agree with TRBD1. From germline, CDR1 is KGHDR and CDR2 SFDVKD. V was pared by 2 bases and J by 5 bases, with 9 bases of the junction left unmatched. The CDR3 consists of 17 residues. Here the CDR3 DNA reads TGTGCCACCAGTGATTGGTCCGGGACAGGGGATGAAGATACGCAGTATTTT. It is translated as CATSDWSGTGDEDTQYF.

The CDR3 nucleotides read TGTGCCAGCAGCCGACCTGGACTCCCGGCGGACGAGCAGTACTTC. It is translated as CASSRPGLPADEQYF. J is TRBJ2-7 and V is TRBV7-9, with D tentatively TRBD2 (5 bases). This CDR3 region has 15 residues. Between the trimmed V and J ends, which lost 5 bases and 5 bases, there was a span of 19 bases. The V gene's germline CDR1 is SEHNR and CDR2 FQNEAQ (reference sequence).

This clonotype was counted a few times. The chain has TRBV5-1 and TRBJ2-3; TRBD2 matches at 7 bases. Germline-derived CDR1 and CDR2 are SGHRS and YFSETQ. The CDR3 spans 16 residues. V trimming: 2 bases; J trimming: 0 bases; junction bases outside the gene matches: 6. CDR3 residues: CASSFFLSGSTDTQYF. As DNA, the CDR3 is TGCGCCAGCAGCTTCTTCCTTAGCGGGAGCACAGATACGCAGTATTTT. The full variable domain, its missing parts supplied by reference TRBV5-1 and TRBJ2-3, is KAGVTQTPRYLIKTRGQQVTLSCSPISGHRSVSWYQQTPGQGLQFLFEYFSETQRNKGNFPGRFSGRQFSNSRSEMNVSTLELGDSALYLCASSFFLSGSTDTQYFGPGTRLTVL.

This clonotype has just a few counts. The chain recombines TRBV20-1 with TRBJ1-1, with 7 positions matching TRBD1. After removal of 2 bases from V and 5 bases from J, the junction contained 26 bases not matched to a gene. Germline CDR1 reads DFQATT; CDR2 reads SNEGSKA (reference sequence). CDR3 length: 20 amino acids. CDR3 bases: TGCAGTGCTAGAAAACTATTCCCTACAATCCCAACAGGGGAGGGGACTGAAGCTTTCTTT. It specifies CSARKLFPTIPTGEGTEAFF.

Only a few counts were recorded for this clonotype. The gene calls are TRBV12-3 or TRBV12-4 and TRBJ2-6; TRBD2 aligns across 9 bases. The CDR3 runs 17 residues. V dropped 5 bases and J dropped 0; count of bases not matched to a gene: 5. CDR3 sequence: CASSTSGRRSGANVLTF. The CDR3 coding sequence is TGTGCCAGCAGTACCAGCGGGAGGCGCTCTGGGGCCAACGTCCTGACTTTC.

This clonotype came up once. This chain uses TRBV11-2 with TRBJ1-1; TRBD1 agrees at 11 bases. CDR1 is SGHAT, CDR2 FQNNGV, per germline. This CDR3 is built from 15 residues. The V segment lost 7 bases and the J segment 4 bases; nucleotides outside the gene matches: 8. CDR3 residues: CASTGTGGSVTEAFF. CDR3 coding DNA: TGTGCCAGCACCGGGACAGGGGGAAGTGTCACTGAAGCTTTCTTT.

The V and J genes are TRBV5-1 and TRBJ2-3, with 7 nucleotides matching TRBD1. The CDR3 extends over 15 amino acids. Germline assignment: CDR1 SGHRS and CDR2 YFSETQ. Unmatched junction bases numbered 12, after V lost 7 bases and J lost 4 bases. The CDR3 bases are TGCGCCAGCCAACTACAGGGGATAGTATCAGATACGCAGTATTTT. Encoded protein: CASQLQGIVSDTQYF.

The CDR3 DNA reads TGCAGCGCCATAGGGGGGGAAGAGACCCAGTACTTC. As protein: CSAIGGEETQYF. The chain carries TRBV29-1 and TRBJ2-5; possibly TRBD2 for D (7 bases). CDR3 size: 12 residues. CDR1 and CDR2 from the germline V gene are SQVTM and ANQGSEA. V dropped 7 bases and J dropped 3 bases, with 12 bases sitting between them.

This clonotype turned up a few times. The rearrangement links TRBV3-1 to TRBJ2-5, with TRBD2 matching 10 bases. CDR3 length: 15 residues. In germline, CDR1 is LGHDT, CDR2 YNNKEL (reference sequence). Trimming took 3 bases from V and 1 from J; bases not matched to a gene: 2. Here the CDR3 DNA reads TGTGCCAGCAGCCAGATAGCGGGAGGCCAAGAGACCCAGTACTTC. Protein: CASSQIAGGQETQYF.

This chain joins TRBV15 and TRBJ2-2, with a possible D match to TRBD1 (5 bases). Trimming shortened V by 3 bases and J by 0 bases, and 8 bases separated the two germline ends. From germline, CDR1 is LNHNV and CDR2 YYDKDF (reference sequence). The CDR3 has 15 amino acids. The DNA for the CDR3 is TGTGCCACCAGCAGGACAGACGCGAACACCGGGGAGCTGTTTTTT. This gives the protein CATSRTDANTGELFF.

The gene calls are TRBV27 and TRBJ2-1; 9 bases line up with TRBD2. The germline gives CDR1 MNHEY, CDR2 SMNVEV (reference sequence). CDR3 length equals 17 residues. V shed 2 bases and J 9 bases; nucleotides not matched to a gene: 14. The CDR3 spells CASSLGFGREGLGEQFF. The CDR3 DNA reads as TGTGCCAGCAGTTTAGGGTTCGGGCGGGAGGGTCTTGGTGAGCAGTTCTTC.

This clonotype was recorded a few times. The rearrangement uses TRBV25-1 and TRBJ2-3; tentative D call: TRBD1 (5 bases). The germline V gene has CDR1 MGHDK and CDR2 SYGVNS. The CDR3 has 18 residues. V was shortened by 2 bases and J by 3 bases, with 21 bases between the two germline ends. The CDR3 spells CASSELPGQGHSTDTQYF. In nucleotides, the CDR3 is TGTGCCAGCAGTGAACTTCCTGGGCAGGGCCACTCGACAGATACGCAGTATTTT.

This clonotype was detected only a few times. The genes are TRBV7-8 and TRBJ1-4, with 7 bases fitting TRBD1. After removal of 7 bases from V and 7 bases from J, the junction contained 6 bases not matched to a gene. The CDR3 length is 13 residues. CDR1 and CDR2 from the germline V gene are SGHVS and FQNEAQ. CDR3 amino acids: CASTRQGGEKLFF. CDR3 nucleotides: TGTGCCAGCACCCGACAGGGAGGTGAAAAACTGTTTTTT.

J is TRBJ1-2 and V is TRBV6-2 or TRBV6-3; D unclear. The CDR3 covers 14 residues. Germline CDR1 and CDR2: MNHEY and SVGEGT. V was cut by 3 bases and J by 3 bases, with 11 bases left in between. The CDR3 spells CASSYLPGYYGYTF. The CDR3 nucleotides are TGTGCCAGCAGTTATCTTCCAGGATACTATGGCTACACCTTC.

This clonotype was counted only a few times. The V gene is TRBV27, the J gene TRBJ2-2; D gene unclear. The ends were cut back, 3 bases at V and 2 bases at J, with 10 bases in the middle. The CDR3 totals 15 residues. Germline values: CDR1 MNHEY, CDR2 SMNVEV (reference sequence). The CDR3 spells CASSFRFLNTGELFF. Here the CDR3 DNA reads TGTGCCAGCAGTTTTAGGTTTCTAAACACCGGGGAGCTGTTTTTT.

This sequence joins TRBV4-2 and TRBJ2-5; 8 nucleotides align to TRBD1. The CDR3 loop spans 17 amino acids. Germline lookup yields CDR1 LGHNA and CDR2 YNFKEQ. Trimming removed 4 bases from V and 5 bases from J; junction bases left unmatched: 15. In DNA form, the CDR3 reads TGTGCCAGCAGCCCTCAAATTGGACGGACAGGGCTTGAGACCCAGTACTTC. Encoded protein: CASSPQIGRTGLETQYF.

The chain combines TRBV6-5 with TRBJ2-7, with 11 bases identical to TRBD2. CDR1 and CDR2 from the germline V gene are MNHEY and SVGAGI. CDR3 length: 16 amino acids. The junction had 3 bases not matched to a gene; V was cut back by 0 bases and J by 2 bases. Here the CDR3 DNA reads TGTGCCAGCAGTTACTCAAGGACTAGCGGGCCCTACGAGCAGTACTTC. It yields the protein CASSYSRTSGPYEQYF.

This chain uses TRBV7-8 with TRBJ2-5; 15 positions agree with TRBD2. There are 16 residues in the CDR3. CDR1 SGHVS and CDR2 FQNEAQ come from the germline V gene. The trim removed 3 bases at V and 5 bases at J, leaving 4 bases unmatched. The DNA for the CDR3 is TGTGCCAGCAGCTTTAGGACTAGCGGGAGGGGGGAGACCCAGTACTTC. Amino acid sequence: CASSFRTSGRGETQYF.

This chain links TRBV10-3 with TRBJ2-1, with D maybe TRBD2 (6 bases). The V gene's germline CDR1 is ENHRY and CDR2 SYGVKD. This CDR3 has 15 residues. Between the trimmed V and J ends, which lost 10 bases and 0 bases, there was a span of 16 bases. The CDR3 coding sequence is TGTGCCACCGCAGCGGGCCCGAGCTCCTACAATGAGCAGTTCTTC. Its protein is CATAAGPSSYNEQFF.

This clonotype occurred a few times. This sequence joins TRBV27 and TRBJ1-6; 10 bases map to TRBD1. J was trimmed by 9 bases and V by 6 bases; bases with no gene match: 5. Germline V gene lookup returns CDR1 MNHEY and CDR2 SMNVEV (reference sequence). The CDR3 runs to 14 residues. The CDR3 coding sequence is TGTGCCAGCAGCTACCGGGACAGGGGTTCACCCCTCCACTTT. This gives the protein CASSYRDRGSPLHF.